These 32 T cell receptor beta chains originate from one sample sequenced in a study of blood T cell repertoires in COVID-19. The assay was immunoSEQ multiplex PCR, and TCRdb's table has in-frame clones only and misses some. The table lists around 480,000 clones, 87% of them singletons, with 0.7% in the top ten. Sequencing used PBMCs or T cells enriched from blood (not recorded which). The source is a woman younger than 30 who had recovered from COVID-19.

This clone was counted between two and nine times. The chain couples TRBV11-2 to TRBJ1-3; maybe TRBD1 (6 bases). The V gene lost 4 bases and the J gene lost 0 bases, with 13 bases spanning the gap. The germline V gene encodes CDR1 SGHAT and CDR2 FQNNGV. The CDR3 runs to 16 residues. CDR3: CASSSEQGLSGNTIYF. The CDR3 DNA sequence: TGTGCCAGCAGCTCGGAACAGGGCCTCTCTGGAAACACCATATATTTT.

The chain couples TRBV27 to TRBJ2-1; TRBD2 matches at 11 bases. The ends lost 5 bases at V and 1 base at J; junction bases unmatched: 16. This CDR3 contains 20 residues. The germline V gene encodes CDR1 MNHEY and CDR2 SMNVEV (reference sequence). The CDR3 here is CASSHPGTSGFTLSYNEQFF. CDR3 DNA sequence: TGTGCCAGCAGTCACCCCGGGACTAGCGGTTTCACCCTTTCCTACAATGAGCAGTTCTTC.

This clone was found once. This sequence joins TRBV4-2 and TRBJ2-6; D is undetermined. Trimming removed 3 bases from V and 2 bases from J, with 8 bases in between. This CDR3 has 15 amino acids. Germline lookup yields CDR1 LGHNA and CDR2 YNFKEQ. CDR3 in DNA: TGTGCCAGCAGCCAGCCTATAACTGGGGCCAACGTCCTGACTTTC. This codes for CASSQPITGANVLTF.

The sample holds a few counts of this clone. V and J are TRBV5-1 and TRBJ1-1, with D possibly TRBD1 on 6 matching bases. CDR1 and CDR2 (germline): SGHRS, YFSETQ. The CDR3 extends over 16 amino acids. V gave up 3 bases and J gave up 2 bases, with 17 bases separating them. The CDR3 sequence: CASSSETGMSNTEAFF. The CDR3, as DNA: TGCGCCAGCAGCTCCGAAACAGGGATGAGTAACACTGAAGCTTTCTTT.

The rearrangement uses TRBV7-3 and TRBJ2-3, with 12 bases identical to TRBD2. The V and J ends lost 5 bases and 0 bases, in that order; junction bases with no gene match: 3. Germline lookup yields CDR1 SGHTA and CDR2 FQGTGA. The CDR3 has 16 amino acids. The CDR3 reads CASSPTSGGSTDTQYF. The CDR3 DNA sequence: TGTGCCAGCAGCCCCACTAGCGGGGGGAGCACAGATACGCAGTATTTT.

CDR3 loop: CASSPGLALYNEQFF. The CDR3 DNA reads TGTGCCAGCAGCCCGGGACTAGCGCTCTACAATGAGCAGTTCTTC. The chain is built from TRBV11-2 and TRBJ2-1; the match to TRBD2 covers 10 bases. CDR1 is SGHAT and CDR2 is FQNNGV in the germline V gene. The trim removed 5 bases at V and 3 bases at J, leaving 4 bases unmatched. CDR3 length: 15 amino acids.

This chain links TRBV11-2 with TRBJ2-7, with D tentatively TRBD1 (6 bases). With 3 bases removed from V and 0 bases from J, the gap between germline ends came to 9 bases. Germline CDR1 reads SGHAT; CDR2 reads FQNNGV. CDR3 size: 14 residues. The DNA for the CDR3 is TGTGCCAGCAGCTTGGACAGACACTCCTACGAGCAGTACTTC. It translates to CASSLDRHSYEQYF.

The chain carries TRBV3-1 (or the pseudogene TRBV3-2) and TRBJ2-3; no clear D. V lost 1 base and J lost 7, with 15 bases in between. CDR1 and CDR2 from the germline V gene are LGHDT and YNNKEL (reference sequence). CDR3 length: 15 residues. The CDR3 bases are TGTGCCAGCAGCCAAGGCCCCCAGCTAGTTCATACGCAGTATTTT. Residues: CASSQGPQLVHTQYF.

This chain connects TRBV20-1 to TRBJ2-1; perhaps TRBD1 as D (6 bases). This CDR3 has 14 amino acids. CDR1 and CDR2 from the germline V gene are DFQATT and SNEGSKA (reference sequence). V lost 3 bases and J lost 6, with 15 bases in between. The CDR3 region is CSASKGGPFNEQFF. CDR3 DNA: TGCAGTGCTAGTAAAGGGGGTCCGTTCAATGAGCAGTTCTTC.

This clone was detected a few times. The gene calls are TRBV2 and TRBJ1-4, with 8 bases aligning to TRBD1. The germline CDR1 and CDR2 sequences are SNHLY and FYNNEI. The ends lost 4 bases at V and 6 bases at J; junction bases unmatched: 7. This CDR3 is built from 15 residues. DNA for the CDR3: TGTGCCAGCAGTGGGGTAACAGGGGGTGATGAAAAACTGTTTTTT. Amino acid sequence: CASSGVTGGDEKLFF.

The rearrangement links TRBV7-9 to TRBJ2-4, with 9 bases lining up with TRBD1. V lost 1 base and J lost 0; bases outside the gene matches: 4. CDR3 length: 17 residues. Germline CDR1 and CDR2: SEHNR and FQNEAQ (reference sequence). The CDR3 sequence is CASSLVWDRAAKNIQYF. DNA for the CDR3: TGTGCCAGCAGCTTAGTATGGGACAGGGCAGCCAAAAACATTCAGTACTTC. The whole variable domain, remainder taken from reference TRBV7-9 and TRBJ2-4, is DTGVSQNPRHKITKRGQNVTFRCDPISEHNRLYWYRQTLGQGPEFLTYFQNEAQLEKSRLLSDRFSAERPKGSFSTLEIQRTEQGDSAMYLCASSLVWDRAAKNIQYFGAGTRLSVL.

A word on this clone: At one boundary the junction diverges from the germline segment, which might be a read error. The V gene is TRBV5-6, the J gene TRBJ1-1; D is unclear. Germline CDR1 and CDR2: SGHDT and YYEEEE. This CDR3 comprises 13 residues. CDR3 nucleotides: TGTGCCAGCAGCTTTAACCCCGGTGGAGTTCCTTACTTT. The encoded protein is CASSFNPGGVPYF.

DNA for the CDR3: TGTGCCAGCACACCGGGACAGGGTGGGAAGGGGCAGTTCTTC. It translates to CASTPGQGGKGQFF. The gene calls are TRBV27 and TRBJ2-1; 9 bases map to TRBD1. CDR3 length: 14 amino acids. CDR1 and CDR2 from the germline V gene are MNHEY and SMNVEV (reference sequence). V lost 7 bases and J lost 12; bases outside the gene matches: 13.

The gene calls are TRBV5-6 and TRBJ1-1; D is undetermined. Deletions cut 4 bases from V and 4 bases from J, with 14 bases between. Per the germline V gene, CDR1 is SGHDT and CDR2 is YYEEEE. This CDR3 is built from 14 residues. CDR3 sequence (DNA): TGTGCCAGCAGCAGAGTGGCGGGTAGCACTGAAGCTTTCTTT. Translation gives CASSRVAGSTEAFF.

The chain couples TRBV20-1 to TRBJ2-1; 9 nucleotides match TRBD2. The junction had 7 bases not matched to a gene; V was cut back by 3 bases and J by 7 bases. Germline V gene data show CDR1 as DFQATT and CDR2 as SNEGSKA (reference sequence). This CDR3 comprises 14 residues. CDR3 nucleotides: TGCAGTGCTAGTAGGCGGGGGGGGCTTAATGAGCAGTTCTTC. This encodes CSASRRGGLNEQFF.

The chain is built from TRBV2 and TRBJ2-3; TRBD2 matches at 12 bases. Germline V gene lookup returns CDR1 SNHLY and CDR2 FYNNEI. The trim removed 2 bases at V and 4 bases at J, leaving 4 bases unmatched. This CDR3 is built from 16 residues. CDR3 sequence: CASSELAGGPADTQYF. DNA of the CDR3: TGTGCCAGCAGTGAACTAGCGGGGGGGCCGGCAGATACGCAGTATTTT.

The chain combines TRBV28 with TRBJ1-2; 12 bases are shared with TRBD1. Trimming at V came to 3 bases and at J to 8 bases, leaving 4 bases not matched to a gene. The germline gives CDR1 MDHEN, CDR2 SYDVKM. The CDR3 spans 14 residues. The CDR3 is CASSLGDRGPGYTF. The CDR3 region has the DNA TGTGCCAGCAGTTTGGGGGACAGGGGGCCCGGCTACACCTTC.

About this clone itself: This specimen includes other DNA sequences encoding the same CDR3. In DNA, the CDR3 is TGCGCCAGCAGCTTGGACAGGAGCAATGAGCAGTTCTTC. Its translation is CASSLDRSNEQFF. The J gene is TRBJ2-1, the V gene TRBV5-1; D perhaps matches TRBD1 (5 bases). The length of the CDR3 is 13 residues. The ends were cut back, 0 bases at V and 6 bases at J, with 7 bases in the middle. From germline, CDR1 is SGHRS and CDR2 YFSETQ. The complete variable domain, with remaining parts taken from reference TRBV5-1 and TRBJ2-1, reads KAGVTQTPRYLIKTRGQQVTLSCSPISGHRSVSWYQQTPGQGLQFLFEYFSETQRNKGNFPGRFSGRQFSNSRSEMNVSTLELGDSALYLCASSLDRSNEQFFGPGTRLTVL.

This sequence joins TRBV18 and TRBJ1-3; D gene ambiguous. Trimming shortened V by 2 bases and J by 4 bases, and 9 bases separated the two germline ends. CDR1 KGHSH and CDR2 LQKENI come from the germline V gene. There are 14 residues in the CDR3. CDR3 coding DNA: TGTGCCAGCTCACCAACGGCGGGGGGAAACACCATATATTTT. Encoded protein: CASSPTAGGNTIYF.

This chain joins TRBV7-9 and TRBJ2-5, with 8 bases lining up with TRBD1. The CDR3 is 17 residues long. Germline V gene sequence: CDR1 SEHNR, CDR2 FQNEAQ (reference sequence). The J segment lost 2 bases and the V segment lost 3 bases, leaving 11 bases of the junction unmatched. CDR3 nucleotides: TGTGCCAGCAGCTTTGGAAGGGGACAGGCCCTACAAGAGACCCAGTACTTC. Translating gives CASSFGRGQALQETQYF.

The rearrangement uses TRBV21-1 and TRBJ1-2; the table's D call of TRBD1 was not tested on the DNA. TRBV21-1 is tagged as a pseudogene. This CDR3 region has 13 residues. The CDR3 loop is CASSKRQGGGYTF. The CDR3 nucleotides are TGTGCCAGCAGCAAAAGACAGGGCGGTGGCTACACCTTC.

The chain carries TRBV12-2 and TRBJ1-2; the DNA was not compared with TRBD1, the D call given in the table. TRBV12-2 is recorded as a pseudogene. The CDR3 is made up of 13 amino acids. This chain's CDR3 is CAGRQVPNYGYTF. The CDR3 DNA follows: TGTGCAGGGCGACAGGTTCCTAACTATGGCTACACCTTC.

The chain joins TRBV28 to TRBJ1-4; TRBD1 agrees at 8 bases. The junction had 3 bases not matched to a gene; V was cut back by 3 bases and J by 6 bases. CDR3 length equals 14 residues. The germline V gene encodes CDR1 MDHEN and CDR2 SYDVKM. The DNA of the CDR3 is TGTGCCAGCAGTTTTAGGACAGGGCATGAAAAACTGTTTTTT. Its translation is CASSFRTGHEKLFF.

CDR3 DNA: TGTGCCAGCAGCCATAGTTCAGATACGCAGTATTTT. Its protein is CASSHSSDTQYF. The chain employs TRBV14 and TRBJ2-3; D is undetermined. The germline CDR1 and CDR2 sequences are SGHDN and FVKESK. The CDR3 has 12 residues. Trimming cost V 3 bases and J 4 bases, with 5 bases left between them.

The rearrangement links TRBV19 to TRBJ1-1, with D tentatively TRBD1 (6 bases). V was clipped by 0 bases and J by 10 bases, with 9 bases between them. The CDR3 covers 12 residues. From germline, CDR1 is LNHDA and CDR2 SQIVND (reference sequence). The CDR3 protein is CASSIDTGTAFF. Written as DNA, the CDR3 is TGTGCCAGTAGTATAGATACAGGGACAGCTTTCTTT.

The chain joins TRBV14 to TRBJ2-5, with TRBD2 matching over 9 bases. Germline trimming cut 0 bases from V and 5 bases from J; bases unmatched to any gene: 7. Germline CDR1 SGHDN, CDR2 FVKESK. This CDR3 contains 16 residues. CDR3 nucleotides: TGTGCCAGCAGCCAAGATTGGCGGGGGGGCCGCGAGACCCAGTACTTC. Its translation: CASSQDWRGGRETQYF.

The genes are TRBV19 and TRBJ1-1; 8 nucleotides agree with TRBD1. Germline V gene lookup returns CDR1 LNHDA and CDR2 SQIVND (reference sequence). This CDR3 is 16 amino acids long. After removal of 3 bases from V and 1 base from J, the junction contained 7 bases not matched to a gene. Here the CDR3 DNA reads TGTGCCAGTAGTATTCCTCAGGGGGCATCGAACACTGAAGCTTTCTTT. Its protein product is CASSIPQGASNTEAFF.

This clone was detected only once. Other nucleotide sequences from this sample produce the same CDR3. The chain joins TRBV19 to TRBJ1-5; 7 bases align to TRBD1. The CDR3 covers 14 residues. Unmatched junction bases numbered 9, after V lost 9 bases and J lost 4 bases. Germline V gives CDR1 LNHDA, CDR2 SQIVND (reference sequence). CDR3 sequence reads: CASRGQVSNQPQHF. The DNA for the CDR3 is TGTGCCAGCCGAGGACAGGTGTCTAATCAGCCCCAGCATTTT.

The chain has TRBV15 and TRBJ1-1; D unclear. This CDR3 has 14 amino acids. V gave up 5 bases and J gave up 0 bases, with 10 bases separating them. The germline V gene encodes CDR1 LNHNV and CDR2 YYDKDF (reference sequence). This CDR3 is CATSPGGLNTEAFF. CDR3 coding DNA: TGTGCCACCAGCCCCGGAGGCCTGAACACTGAAGCTTTCTTT.

The V call is TRBV27, the J call TRBJ2-7; 9 bases are a match to TRBD2. This CDR3 is 15 amino acids long. With 5 bases clipped from V and 3 bases from J, the junction kept 8 bases outside the gene matches. CDR1 is MNHEY, CDR2 SMNVEV, per germline (reference sequence). In nucleotides, the CDR3 is TGTGCCAGCAGTACCCCTAGCGGGGCCAACTACGAGCAGTACTTC. This sequence encodes CASSTPSGANYEQYF.

The V and J genes are TRBV11-2 and TRBJ1-3, with D possibly matching TRBD1 (6 bases). This CDR3 comprises 17 residues. Germline CDR1 reads SGHAT; CDR2 reads FQNNGV. The V end lost 5 bases, the J end lost 2 bases, and 19 bases lay between the germline ends. The CDR3 coding sequence is TGTGCCAGCAGCCTCCGAACAGGGATCGAGGCTGGAAACACCATATATTTT. As protein: CASSLRTGIEAGNTIYF.

The chain has TRBV9 and TRBJ2-7; tentative D call: TRBD1 (6 bases). Trimming cost V 0 bases and J 2 bases, with 18 bases left between them. The CDR3 covers 17 residues. Looked up from germline, CDR1 is SGDLS and CDR2 is YYNGEE. In DNA, the CDR3 is TGTGCCAGCAGCGTAGAGTGGGCAGGGGACCCCCCCTACGAGCAGTACTTC. This sequence encodes CASSVEWAGDPPYEQYF.